The rows below give T cell receptor beta chains drawn from one sample of a study of blood T cell repertoires in COVID-19. The table came from immunoSEQ multiplex PCR; TCRdb's copy has only in-frame clones and leaves some out. The sample contains some 390,000 clones, more than 75% of which appear only once. Specimen: peripheral blood. These receptors originate from a woman aged 60-70 years with COVID-19, enrolled during active disease. The CDR3 runs from the conserved cysteine through the conserved F or W. D genes are given only for firm matches. The listing skips clone size in some rows; elsewhere it reads once, few, many or a size class.

clone size,V gene,D gene,J gene,CDR3 DNA,CDR3 protein
.,TRBV4-2,TRBD2,TRBJ2-4,TGTGCCAGCAGCCAGTTTAGCGGGGGGCCCAACATTCAGTACTTC,CASSQFSGGPNIQYF
.,TRBV6-6,TRBD1,TRBJ1-2,TGTGCCAGCAGTTTGCTGGACAGGAACTATGGCTACACCTTC,CASSLLDRNYGYTF
.,TRBV20-1,TRBD1,TRBJ1-2,TGCAGTGCTAGTCGTGACAGGGGCTCAGTTGGCTACACCTTC,CSASRDRGSVGYTF
.,TRBV6-1,.,TRBJ2-5,TGTGCCAGCAGTGAAGTTAGCAGGGCCGTCGAGACCCAGTACTTC,CASSEVSRAVETQYF
.,TRBV5-1,TRBD2,TRBJ2-3,TGCGCCAGCAGTCCACTAGCGTCTACAGATACGCAGTATTTT,CASSPLASTDTQYF
.,TRBV20-1,.,TRBJ1-1,TGCAGTGCTAGTGGGGCGTCCAGGGGCACTGAAGCTTTCTTT,CSASGASRGTEAFF
.,TRBV19,.,TRBJ1-1,TGTGCCAGTAGTTCCTACCCCGGACAAATGAACACTGAAGCTTTCTTT,CASSSYPGQMNTEAFF
.,TRBV15,TRBD2,TRBJ2-3,TGTGCCACCAGCAGAGCGGGGGGGCCCGCAGATACGCAGTATTTT,CATSRAGGPADTQYF
.,TRBV30,.,TRBJ1-5,TGTGCCTGGAGTTTCGGGGGCAATCAGCCCCAGCATTTT,CAWSFGGNQPQHF
once,TRBV10-3,TRBD1,TRBJ1-1,TGTGCCATCAGTGATATGAGACAGGGTCGGGGCGCTTTCTTT,CAISDMRQGRGAFF
few,TRBV24-1,.,TRBJ2-1,TGTGCCACCAGCCCAGCAGGCTCCTACAATGAGCAGTTCTTC,CATSPAGSYNEQFF
once,TRBV3-1/TRBV3-2,.,TRBJ1-3,TGTGCCAGCAGCCATCGGGGGGCCGGCGGAAACACCATATATTTT,CASSHRGAGGNTIYF
.,TRBV2,TRBD1,TRBJ1-2,TGTGCCAGCAGTGAACAGGGACAGGGGTATGGCTACACCTTC,CASSEQGQGYGYTF
.,TRBV30,.,TRBJ1-1,TGTGCCTGGAGTGCGGGACGCCGGGGGACTGAAGCTTTCTTT,CAWSAGRRGTEAFF
.,TRBV18,.,TRBJ2-7,TGTGCCAGCTCACCACCGGGACATACCCACTACGAGCAGTACTTC,CASSPPGHTHYEQYF
few,TRBV7-3,.,TRBJ1-1,TGTGCCAGCAGCTTATCCAGGAACACTGAAGCTTTCTTT,CASSLSRNTEAFF
.,TRBV19,.,TRBJ1-1,TGTGCCAGTAGGAACACAGGGTACACTGAAGCTTTCTTT,CASRNTGYTEAFF
.,TRBV6-5,TRBD1,TRBJ1-4,TGTGCCAGCAGGGGGACAGGGAGGGAAAAACTGTTTTTT,CASRGTGREKLFF
.,TRBV21-1,.,TRBJ1-1,TGTGCCAGCAGCTCCCCCGGGACACTTGAAGCTTTCTTT,CASSSPGTLEAFF
.,TRBV4-2,.,TRBJ1-3,TGTGCCAGCAGCCAAGGGTCCTTAGGGGTCTATTCTACCTCTGGAAACACCATATATTTT,CASSQGSLGVYSTSGNTIYF
.,TRBV9,.,TRBJ1-2,TGTGCCAGCAGCTGGGGCGTCGGTCCTAACTATGGCTACACCTTC,CASSWGVGPNYGYTF
.,TRBV19,TRBD1,TRBJ2-2,TGTGCCAGTAGTCCCCCGGGACAGGGGGCAGCCGGGGAGCTGTTTTTT,CASSPPGQGAAGELFF
.,TRBV5-5,TRBD2,TRBJ2-1,TGTGCCAGCAGCTGGGCTCCCGGGACTAGCGGACACAATGAGCAGTTCTTC,CASSWAPGTSGHNEQFF
.,TRBV6-1,TRBD1,TRBJ2-7,TGTGCCAGCAGTGAAGCCAGGGGGTACGAGCAGTACTTC,CASSEARGYEQYF
.,TRBV12-5,TRBD1,TRBJ1-5,TGTGCTAGTGGTTTGGTACGAGGACAGGGGGCATATCAGCCCCAGCATTTT,CASGLVRGQGAYQPQHF
.,TRBV19,TRBD2,TRBJ2-1,TGTGCCAGTAGTACCATAGCGGGGGGCAACAATGAGCAGTTCTTC,CASSTIAGGNNEQFF
few,TRBV18,.,TRBJ2-5,TGTGCCAGCTCATCGGACAGACAAGAGACCCAGTACTTC,CASSSDRQETQYF
.,TRBV19,TRBD1,TRBJ1-1,TGTGCCAGTAGAACGGGACAGCTGAACACTGAAGCTTTCTTT,CASRTGQLNTEAFF
.,TRBV5-1,TRBD1,TRBJ2-3,TGCGCCAGCAGCTCCGACAGGGGGCGCGGAGATACGCAGTATTTT,CASSSDRGRGDTQYF